These 2 T cell receptor beta chains came from one sample sequenced in a study of T-cell memory formation after mild COVID-19. TCRdb called the 5' RACE reads again in MiXCR, with one record for every CDR3 protein. Among about 610,000 distinct CDR3 sequences listed, 17% were seen once. Sequenced material: PBMCs or a T cell subset sorted from them (not recorded which). The receptors here all came from an adult woman who had mild COVID-19 (a few samples of this study predate the infection). Cell type and time point are not known.

V and J are TRBV10-3 and TRBJ1-2; 10 nucleotides line up with TRBD1. In germline, CDR1 is ENHRY, CDR2 SYGVKD. The CDR3 runs 15 residues. The V gene end was trimmed by 9 bases and the J gene end by 0 bases; junction bases not matched to a gene: 7. The CDR3: CAIQRQGATNYGYTF. The CDR3 DNA sequence: TGTGCCATTCAGAGACAGGGGGCGACTAACTATGGCTACACCTTC.

This chain joins TRBV9 and TRBJ2-5, with 11 nucleotides matching TRBD2. V gave up 5 bases and J gave up 4 bases; unmatched junction bases: 7. The CDR3 runs to 15 residues. Germline V gene lookup returns CDR1 SGDLS and CDR2 YYNGEE. CDR3 sequence: CASSSGGAFGETQYF. CDR3 nucleotide sequence: TGTGCCAGCAGTAGCGGGGGGGCCTTTGGAGAGACCCAGTACTTC.